This T cell receptor beta chain is from a study of shared clonotypes between healthy human individuals. Germline V gene data show CDR1 as MGHRA and CDR2 as YSYEKL. The V end was cut by 4 bases, the J end by 4 bases, with 10 bases between. CDR3 size: 13 residues. Sequencing was performed with immunoSEQ multiplex PCR; in TCRdb, only in-frame clones are kept and a portion is missing. The table has approximately 2.3 million clones, over 90% seen once. The chain combines TRBV4-1 with TRBJ2-5, with a tentative D call TRBD1 (5 bases). This TCR derives from a man in his late teens or twenties in good health. Some clones in this sample may be carry-over from other donors' samples. Material: naive CD4+ T cells from PBMCs. Indicated subset: CD45RA+ positively selected. CDR3 protein: CASSLRVTETQYF. DNA for the CDR3: TGCGCCAGCAGCCTCAGGGTAACAGAGACCCAGTACTTC.